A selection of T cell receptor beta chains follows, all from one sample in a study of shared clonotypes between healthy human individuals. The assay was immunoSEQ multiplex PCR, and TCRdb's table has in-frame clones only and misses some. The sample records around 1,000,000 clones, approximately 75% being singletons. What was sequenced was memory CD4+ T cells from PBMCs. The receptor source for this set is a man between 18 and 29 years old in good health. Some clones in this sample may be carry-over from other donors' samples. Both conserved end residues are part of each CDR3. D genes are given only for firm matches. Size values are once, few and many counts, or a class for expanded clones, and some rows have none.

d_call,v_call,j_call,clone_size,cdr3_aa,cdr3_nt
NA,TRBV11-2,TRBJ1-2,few,CASSPGIGHNYGYTF,TGTGCCAGCAGCCCTGGGATTGGTCATAACTATGGCTACACCTTC
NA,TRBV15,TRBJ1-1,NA,CATSREGTGNTEAFF,TGTGCCACCAGCAGAGAGGGTACAGGAAACACTGAAGCTTTCTTT
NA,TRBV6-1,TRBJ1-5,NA,CASSEGEQINQPQHF,TGTGCCAGCAGTGAAGGAGAGCAGATCAATCAGCCCCAGCATTTT
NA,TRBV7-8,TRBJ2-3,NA,CASSSYSRADTQYF,TGTGCCAGCAGCTCCTATAGTAGGGCAGATACGCAGTATTTT
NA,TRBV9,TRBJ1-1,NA,CASSVVGGSTEAFF,TGTGCCAGCAGCGTAGTAGGAGGGAGCACTGAAGCTTTCTTT
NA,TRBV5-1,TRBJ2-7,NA,CASSLVTPPYEQYF,TGCGCCAGCAGCTTGGTGACACCACCATACGAGCAGTACTTC
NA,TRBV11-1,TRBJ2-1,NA,CASSLDQDHYNEQFF,TGTGCCAGCAGCTTAGACCAGGACCACTACAATGAGCAGTTCTTC
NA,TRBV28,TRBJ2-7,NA,CASSFAGGIYEQYF,TGTGCCAGCAGTTTCGCCGGCGGAATCTACGAGCAGTACTTC
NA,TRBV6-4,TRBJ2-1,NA,CASSMIGNFYNEQFF,TGTGCCAGCAGCATGATCGGGAACTTCTACAATGAGCAGTTCTTC
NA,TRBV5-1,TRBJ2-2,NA,CASSPGTAGTGELFF,TGCGCCAGCAGCCCCGGGACAGCGGGCACCGGGGAGCTGTTTTTT
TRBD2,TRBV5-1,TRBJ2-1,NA,CASSETSGSSNEQFF,TGCGCCAGCAGCGAGACTAGCGGGAGCTCAAATGAGCAGTTCTTC
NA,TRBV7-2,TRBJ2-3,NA,CASSLGDVGTDTQYF,TGTGCCAGCAGCTTGGGGGACGTGGGCACAGATACGCAGTATTTT
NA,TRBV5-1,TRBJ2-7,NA,CASSLQGSYEQYF,TGCGCCAGCAGCTTACAGGGCTCCTACGAGCAGTACTTC
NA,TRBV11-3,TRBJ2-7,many,CASSQGLSSYEQYF,TGTGCCAGCTCCCAGGGTCTCAGCTCCTACGAGCAGTACTTC
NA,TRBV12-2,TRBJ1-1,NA,CASRPRTGRTEAFF,TGTGCAAGTCGCCCAAGGACAGGGAGGACTGAAGCTTTCTTT
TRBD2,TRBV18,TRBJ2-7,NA,CASSPQPGTSEDYEQYF,TGTGCCAGCTCACCACAACCCGGGACTAGCGAGGACTACGAGCAGTACTTC
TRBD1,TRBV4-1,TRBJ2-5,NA,CASSQGRQGRETQYF,TGCGCCAGCAGCCAAGGGCGACAGGGTAGAGAGACCCAGTACTTC